The clone carrying this T cell receptor beta chain turned up a few times. Its antigen is as yet unknown. This CDR3 comprises 15 residues. The data stem from a study of T cell responses to AZD1222 COVID-19 vaccine. Study outcomes and limitations: The donor cohort was predominantly white British with a female majority, and clonal diversity may have been underestimated. With dominance at 160-218 and 743-854, vaccine-associated CD4 TCRs spanned spike. Every sample of the repertoires postdated the peak T cell response.

Data came from immunoSEQ multiplex PCR; TCRdb stores just in-frame clones and leaves some out. The data contain around 160,000 clones, roughly 91% of them singletons. The sequencing here drew on peripheral blood, taken on day 0 of AZD1222 vaccination. This TCR was sampled from an adult in good health. The chain has TRBV12-2 and TRBJ1-2. TRBV12-2 is termed a pseudogene. The CDR3 loop is CASRPRSGGVGGYTF. CDR3 coding DNA: TGTGCAAGTCGCCCGCGATCCGGGGGTGTGGGTGGCTACACCTTC.